The TCR beta chain described here comes from a study of T cell responses to AZD1222 COVID-19 vaccine. Overall study: Whether given at about 4 or about 12 weeks, second doses were pooled.

General study findings and limits: In a largely white British group with more females than males, clonal diversity was possibly underestimated. Spike-specific TCR breadth and depth grew following two AZD1222 doses. Regions 160-218 and 743-854 dominated among vaccine-associated CD4 TCRs spanning spike.

As regards this clone: What it binds is not known.

Assay: immunoSEQ multiplex PCR; the TCRdb copy retains only in-frame clones and omits some. The sample includes around 180,000 clones, 80% to 90% of them seen just once. The starting material was peripheral blood, obtained on day 0 of AZD1222 vaccination. The clonotype was recovered from an adult in good health.

Here the CDR3 reads CASSEFSRQLGTEYNSPLHF. CDR3 DNA: TGTGCCAGCAGTGAATTTTCGAGGCAGCTAGGGACCGAATATAATTCACCCCTCCACTTT. J is TRBJ1-6 and V is TRBV6-1, with D possibly being TRBD1 (5 bases). This CDR3 comprises 20 residues. CDR1 is MNHNS and CDR2 is SASEGT in the germline V gene. Between the trimmed V and J ends, which lost 2 bases and 4 bases, there was a span of 24 bases.